Shown below are 14 T cell receptor beta chains from a single sample sequenced in a study of shared clonotypes between healthy human individuals. Profiled with immunoSEQ multiplex PCR; TCRdb holds only in-frame clones, not every one. There are 850,000 to 1,200,000 clones in the sample; around 75% occur only once, and about 1.5% lies in the top ten. The sample taken for sequencing was memory CD4+ T cells sorted from blood. The subset denotes: CD45RA-negative fraction. The receptors shown here come from a man aged 18 to 30 in good health.

V usage is TRBV2 and J usage is TRBJ1-2; D call uncertain. Germline CDR1 and CDR2: SNHLY and FYNNEI. CDR3 length equals 14 residues. V lost 2 bases and J 5 bases, leaving 12 bases between the germline ends. The CDR3 region is CASSERESLYGYTF. CDR3 bases: TGTGCCAGCAGTGAACGGGAAAGCCTATATGGCTACACCTTC. The variable domain in full, with the rest retrieved from reference TRBV2 and TRBJ1-2, is EPEVTQTPSHQVTQMGQEVILRCVPISNHLYFYWYRQILGQKVEFLVSFYNNEISEKSEIFDDQFSVERPDGSNFTLKIRSTKLEDSAMYFCASSERESLYGYTFGSGTRLTVV.

The chain is built from TRBV19 and TRBJ2-3, with 7 bases identical to TRBD1. V lost 4 bases, J lost 3 bases, and 13 bases stayed unmatched. Germline V gives CDR1 LNHDA, CDR2 SQIVND (reference sequence). The length of the CDR3 is 17 residues. CDR3 region: CASSTLTGETGTDTQYF. The CDR3 coding sequence is TGTGCCAGTAGTACCTTAACAGGGGAGACGGGTACAGATACGCAGTATTTT.

This chain uses TRBV5-1 with TRBJ1-1, with TRBD1 matching over 9 bases. The ends lost 4 bases at V and 7 bases at J; junction bases unmatched: 8. The CDR3 has 14 residues. Germline-derived CDR1 and CDR2 are SGHRS and YFSETQ. The CDR3: CASSENRGQDEAFF. Written as DNA, the CDR3 is TGCGCCAGCAGCGAGAACAGGGGGCAGGATGAAGCTTTCTTT.

In this sample, this clone turned up a few times. V is TRBV7-2 and J is TRBJ1-2, with D tentatively TRBD1 (6 bases). V dropped 1 base and J dropped 1 base, with 7 bases sitting between them. CDR1 and CDR2 from the germline V gene are SGHTA and FQGNSA. The CDR3 is made up of 14 amino acids. This CDR3 is CASSLEQGNYGYTF. The CDR3 bases are TGTGCCAGCAGCTTAGAACAGGGTAACTATGGCTACACCTTC.

The rearrangement joins TRBV23-1 to TRBJ1-4; D possibly corresponds to TRBD1 (5 bases). TRBV23-1 is recorded as an ORF, its role being uncertain. The CDR3 totals 20 residues. V was shortened by 0 bases and J by 5 bases, with 25 bases between the two germline ends. CDR3 sequence reads: CASSQSLRGERGLGNEKLFF. The DNA of the CDR3 is TGCGCCAGCAGTCAATCGCTTAGAGGGGAAAGGGGACTCGGGAATGAAAAACTGTTTTTT.

The J gene is TRBJ1-3, the V gene TRBV18; D is uncertain. Germline lookup yields CDR1 KGHSH and CDR2 LQKENI. The CDR3 sequence is 17 residues long. V was trimmed by 2 bases and J by 0 bases, leaving 14 bases between them. CDR3 DNA sequence: TGTGCCAGCTCACCAAGCTCTGCAGGAAGCTCTGGAAACACCATATATTTT. Its protein is CASSPSSAGSSGNTIYF.

This chain connects TRBV5-1 to TRBJ2-5; TRBD1 matches at 8 bases. J gave up 5 bases and V 7 bases, and 10 bases lay outside the gene matches. Germline loops: CDR1 SGHRS, CDR2 YFSETQ. The CDR3 runs 14 residues. The CDR3 bases are TGCGCCAGCCAGCAGGGGGCCCCCGGGGAGACCCAGTACTTC. As protein: CASQQGAPGETQYF.

CDR3 in DNA: TGTGCCAGCAGCGTAGCAGGGAGAGGGCACGAGCAGTACTTC. Amino acid sequence: CASSVAGRGHEQYF. This rearrangement joins TRBV9 to TRBJ2-7; D is perhaps TRBD1 or TRBD2 (5 bases each). The length of the CDR3 is 14 residues. V was cut by 0 bases and J by 5 bases, with 12 bases left in between. CDR1 and CDR2 from the germline V gene are SGDLS and YYNGEE.

The rearrangement links TRBV5-6 to TRBJ2-7; 14 bases are shared with TRBD2. In germline, CDR1 is SGHDT, CDR2 YYEEEE. CDR3 length equals 15 residues. The V segment lost 2 bases and the J segment 3 bases; nucleotides outside the gene matches: 1. CDR3 sequence (DNA): TGTGCCAGCAGCTTCGGACTAGCGGGGGGCTACGAGCAGTACTTC. It is translated as CASSFGLAGGYEQYF.

The rearrangement joins TRBV5-4 to TRBJ2-3; D uncertain. V was pared by 9 bases and J by 10 bases, with 30 bases between. Germline V gene lookup returns CDR1 SGHNT and CDR2 YYREEE (reference sequence). The CDR3 spans 16 residues. The chain's CDR3 is CATLTGGVNQISPQYF. CDR3 DNA sequence: TGTGCCACCCTAACTGGCGGCGTGAATCAGATAAGTCCGCAGTATTTT.

The genes are TRBV6-1 and TRBJ2-1; D is possibly TRBD2 (6 bases). V lost 1 base and J 14 bases, leaving 15 bases between the germline ends. The germline CDR1 and CDR2 sequences are MNHNS and SASEGT. The CDR3 contains 13 residues. This chain's CDR3 is CASSEGPGGWEFF. DNA for the CDR3: TGTGCCAGCAGTGAAGGACCCGGGGGATGGGAGTTCTTC.

This clone was counted only a few times. This chain connects TRBV9 to TRBJ2-2; D call uncertain. CDR1 and CDR2 from the germline V gene are SGDLS and YYNGEE. The CDR3 is 16 residues long. Deletions cut 4 bases from V and 4 bases from J, with 17 bases between. The CDR3 sequence: CASSLSQAVGTGELFF. DNA for the CDR3: TGTGCCAGCAGCCTTTCGCAGGCTGTTGGCACCGGGGAGCTGTTTTTT. Full variable domain (rest looked up from reference TRBV9 and TRBJ2-2): DSGVTQTPKHLITATGQRVTLRCSPRSGDLSVYWYQQSLDQGLQFLIQYYNGEERAKGNILERFSAQQFPDLHSELNLSSLELGDSALYFCASSLSQAVGTGELFFGEGSRLTVL.

The rearrangement uses TRBV5-8 and TRBJ1-1; 8 positions match TRBD1. Germline loops: CDR1 SGHTS, CDR2 YDEGEE. The V gene end was trimmed by 0 bases and the J gene end by 4 bases; junction bases not matched to a gene: 8. CDR3 length: 16 residues. CDR3 protein: CASSLGLRTGTTEAFF. Here the CDR3 DNA reads TGTGCCAGCAGCTTGGGGTTACGGACAGGGACCACTGAAGCTTTCTTT. Full variable domain (rest looked up from reference TRBV5-8 and TRBJ1-1): EAGVTQSPTHLIKTRGQQATLRCSPISGHTSVYWYQQALGLGLQFLLWYDEGEERNRGNFPPRFSGRQFPNYSSELNVNALELEDSALYLCASSLGLRTGTTEAFFGQGTRLTVV.

The chain uses TRBV4-1 and TRBJ1-5; TRBD1 aligns across 9 bases. Germline loops: CDR1 MGHRA, CDR2 YSYEKL. Unmatched junction bases numbered 6, after V lost 1 base and J lost 2 bases. This CDR3 spans 17 amino acids. The CDR3, as DNA: TGCGCCAGCAGCCAAGTCCTACAGGGGGCCGGCAATCAGCCCCAGCATTTT. As protein: CASSQVLQGAGNQPQHF.